Each of the 13 T cell receptor beta chains below was sequenced from the same sample in a study of blood T cells in healthy people across ages. PCR was performed a second time for about 7 to 12 cycles using a sample-barcoded 5' primer and a J-beta primer mix. One entry per CDR3 protein results from TCRdb running MiXCR on the 5' RACE reads. The repertoire holds just under 900,000 distinct CDR3 sequences, under 30% seen once, with about 18% in the top ten. Sequenced sample: blood. The receptors were gathered from a woman aged 80 or older in good health.

This clonotype was observed a few times. A much more abundant neighbour one base away suggests this may be a read error. The J gene is TRBJ2-5, the V gene TRBV29-1, with 7 bases lining up with TRBD2. With 3 bases clipped from V and 4 bases from J, the junction kept 14 bases outside the gene matches. CDR3 size: 16 residues. Germline-derived CDR1 and CDR2 are SQVTM and ANQGSEA. The CDR3 DNA follows: TGCAGCGTTGATTGGACTGGCGGGGGACTGGGAGAGACCCAGTACTTC. As protein: CSVDWTGGGLGETQYF.

The J gene is TRBJ1-2, the V gene TRBV27; D is perhaps TRBD1 (6 bases). The CDR3 consists of 13 residues. V was shortened by 1 base and J by 8 bases, with 11 bases between the two germline ends. Per germline, CDR1 MNHEY and CDR2 SMNVEV (reference sequence). DNA of the CDR3: TGTGCCAGCAGTTTATTGGGGGCACGGGGCTACACCTTC. Translated, it gives CASSLLGARGYTF.

This sequence joins TRBV6-2 or TRBV6-3 and TRBJ2-1; 8 bases align to TRBD2. The CDR3 loop spans 14 amino acids. With V trimmed by 7 bases and J by 3 bases, 5 bases remained unmatched. Germline values: CDR1 MNHEY, CDR2 SVGEGT. DNA for the CDR3: TGTGCCAGCACCAGCGGGAGTTACTACAATGAGCAGTTCTTC. This sequence encodes CASTSGSYYNEQFF.

As concerns this clonotype: It may be a read error: a sequence one base away is much more abundant. This chain connects TRBV20-1 to TRBJ2-5, with 8 positions matching TRBD1. Trimming took 2 bases from V and 11 from J; bases not matched to a gene: 10. The CDR3 is 13 residues long. Germline lookup yields CDR1 DFQATT and CDR2 SNEGSKA (reference sequence). The CDR3 DNA is TGCAGTGCTAGAACAGGGGGGAAACCCCAGCAGTACTTC. It codes for CSARTGGKPQQYF.

This clonotype was counted ten times or more. The chain recombines TRBV20-1 with TRBJ2-3; 7 bases agree with TRBD2. The CDR3 has 15 amino acids. Per the germline V gene, CDR1 is DFQATT and CDR2 is SNEGSKA (reference sequence). The trim removed 4 bases at V and 6 bases at J, leaving 13 bases unmatched. The DNA of the CDR3 is TGCAGTGCTACCGGGACTACCCCTTTAGTGGATACGCAGTATTTT. Its translation: CSATGTTPLVDTQYF.

This clonotype was counted many times. The chain couples TRBV20-1 to TRBJ2-1; 8 bases are shared with TRBD2. The junction had 3 bases not matched to a gene; V was cut back by 3 bases and J by 2 bases. The CDR3 is made up of 14 amino acids. Germline CDR1 and CDR2: DFQATT and SNEGSKA (reference sequence). CDR3: CSARASGPYNEQFF. CDR3 nucleotides: TGCAGTGCTAGGGCTAGCGGGCCCTACAATGAGCAGTTCTTC.

This clonotype was recorded at least ten times. The chain uses TRBV7-2 and TRBJ2-1, with 9 nucleotides matching TRBD2. Trimming at V came to 5 bases and at J to 4 bases, leaving 6 bases not matched to a gene. The CDR3 spans 15 residues. The germline gives CDR1 SGHTA, CDR2 FQGNSA. CDR3 region: CASSPGGGGYNEQFF. The CDR3 DNA follows: TGTGCCAGCAGCCCGGGCGGGGGGGGGTACAATGAGCAGTTCTTC.

The chain couples TRBV20-1 to TRBJ1-1; no clear D. The CDR3 runs to 11 residues. In germline, CDR1 is DFQATT, CDR2 SNEGSKA (reference sequence). The V and J ends lost 1 base and 7 bases respectively, with 7 bases between them. The DNA for the CDR3 is TGCAGTGCTAGAGGGGCAGATGAAGCTTTCTTT. This codes for CSARGADEAFF.

This clonotype came up a few times. One base away lies a much larger clone, so this may be a sequencing read error. CDR3: CSAQRQGEVDIQYF. The CDR3 coding sequence is TGCAGTGCACAACGTCAGGGGGAGGTGGACATTCAGTACTTC. The chain joins TRBV20-1 to TRBJ2-4, with TRBD1 as a possible D gene (7 bases). This CDR3 is built from 14 residues. Deletions cut 6 bases from V and 8 bases from J, with 20 bases between. Germline V CDR1 and CDR2: DFQATT, SNEGSKA (reference sequence).

As for this clonotype: This may arise from a read error, as a much more abundant clone is one base away. The chain couples TRBV5-1 to TRBJ2-5; D possibly uses TRBD1 or TRBD2 (5 bases each). The better agreement between TRBJ2-1 and the DNA end casts doubt on the J call. The CDR3 consists of 14 residues. Germline CDR1 SGHRS, CDR2 YFSETQ. The CDR3 DNA reads as TGCGCCAGCAGCACCGGGGCTTCACAAGAGACCCAGTTCTTC. The encoded protein is CASSTGASQETQFF.

The chain uses TRBV29-1 and TRBJ1-1; a weak D match, TRBD1 (5 bases). V lost 2 bases to trimming and J lost 5 bases, with 6 bases between them. The CDR3 is 11 amino acids. Germline CDR1 is SQVTM and CDR2 is ANQGSEA. CDR3 DNA sequence: TGCAGCGTTGAAAAGGGGACTGAAGCTTTCTTT. It translates to CSVEKGTEAFF.

Note on this clonotype: This may be a read error, as it is one base from a much larger clone. J is TRBJ2-7 and V is TRBV9; 8 bases are a match to TRBD1. This CDR3 spans 14 amino acids. Germline CDR1 and CDR2: SGDLS and YYNGEE. The CDR3 protein is CACSVEGTGGEQYF. In DNA form, the CDR3 reads TGTGCCTGCAGCGTAGAGGGTACAGGGGGCGAGCAGTACTTC.

Notes on this clonotype: An end of the junction does not agree with germline; a read error may underlie this. The gene calls are TRBV6-5 and TRBJ2-1; D may be TRBD2 (7 bases). The CDR3 extends over 15 amino acids. The germline CDR1 and CDR2 sequences are MNHEY and SVGAGI. The CDR3 coding sequence is TGTGCCAGCGCAGAGGGGAGGGGGTCCTGCAATGGGCAGTTCTTC. Protein sequence: CASAEGRGSCNGQFF.